The sequence of this T cell receptor beta chain was determined in a study of identical twins. V lost 0 bases and J lost 4; bases outside the gene matches: 7. This CDR3 spans 16 amino acids. The germline V gene has CDR1 GTSNPN and CDR2 SVGIG (reference sequence). TCRdb analysed the 5' RACE reads with MiXCR anew, one entry per CDR3 protein. Altogether 450,000 or so distinct CDR3 sequences are present, around 14% being singletons, with the ten largest covering over 0.5%. This clonotype was detected a few times. This same sample was also taken into another study, of yellow fever vaccine responses in identical twins.

The J gene is TRBJ2-5, the V gene TRBV30; 11 positions agree with TRBD2. The sequence was collected from a woman in her late teens or twenties in good health. Sequencing was done on a sample of CD4+ T cells sorted from blood. The CDR3 DNA reads as TGTGCCTGGAGTGTAATTAGCGGGAGGGCCGGAGAGACCCAGTACTTC. Protein: CAWSVISGRAGETQYF.